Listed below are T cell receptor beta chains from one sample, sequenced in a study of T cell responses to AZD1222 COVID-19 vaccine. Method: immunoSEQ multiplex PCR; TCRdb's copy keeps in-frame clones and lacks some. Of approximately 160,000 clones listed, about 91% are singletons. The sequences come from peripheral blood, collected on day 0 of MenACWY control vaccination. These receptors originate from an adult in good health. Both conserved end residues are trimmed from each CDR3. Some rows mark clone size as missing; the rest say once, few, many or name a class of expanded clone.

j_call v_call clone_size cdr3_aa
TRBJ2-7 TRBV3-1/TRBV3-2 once ASSTQQGVYEQY
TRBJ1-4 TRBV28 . ASKEALIEKLF
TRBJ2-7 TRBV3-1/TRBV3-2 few ASSPTGDPTYEQY
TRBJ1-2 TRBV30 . ALPGVPYGYT
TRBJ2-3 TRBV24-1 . ATRPGLSTDTQY
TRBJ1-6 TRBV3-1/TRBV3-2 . ASSKNTGQYNSPLH
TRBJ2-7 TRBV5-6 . ASSLADRSYEQY
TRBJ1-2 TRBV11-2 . ASSPPGNYYGYT
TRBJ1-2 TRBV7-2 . ASSVYGYT
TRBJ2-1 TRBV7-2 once ASSVGQGLGNEQF
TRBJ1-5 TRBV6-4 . ASSDRGGQPQH
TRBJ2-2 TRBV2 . AGGTGGTGELF
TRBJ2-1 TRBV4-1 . ASSQAPSYNEQF
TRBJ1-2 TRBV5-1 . ASSLAWDVDYGYT
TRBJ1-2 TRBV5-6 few ASSRWTAPYGYT
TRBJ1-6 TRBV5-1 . ASSPGPSNSPLH
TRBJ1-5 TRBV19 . ASSIVAGGGNQPQH
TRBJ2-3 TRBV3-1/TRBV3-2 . ASSQGLASQGDTQY
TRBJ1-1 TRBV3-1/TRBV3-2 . ASSVTDGGTSEAF
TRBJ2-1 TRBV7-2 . ASSFTGLYNEQF
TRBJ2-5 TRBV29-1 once SAGTGVETQY
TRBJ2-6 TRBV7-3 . ASSTGGSSGANVLT
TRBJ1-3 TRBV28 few ASSSGRVGNTIY
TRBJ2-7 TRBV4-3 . ASSQDISGQTPNPYEQY
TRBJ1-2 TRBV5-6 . ASSLTGPNYGYT
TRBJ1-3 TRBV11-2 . ASSLVVTSSGNTIY
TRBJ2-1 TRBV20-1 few SASLAVEQF
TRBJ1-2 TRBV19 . ASSRTGEYGYT
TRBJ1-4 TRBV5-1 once ASSLTDRVNEKLF
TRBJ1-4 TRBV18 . ASSPGTGEKLF
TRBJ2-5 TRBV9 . ASSVGTAQETQY
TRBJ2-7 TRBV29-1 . SVEGGGARREQY
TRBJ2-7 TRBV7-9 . ASSLNRGTYEQY
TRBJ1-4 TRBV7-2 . ASSVDRTGEKLF
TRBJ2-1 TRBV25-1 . ASSWGTSGANEQF
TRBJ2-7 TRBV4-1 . ASSQEGKQGSSYEQY
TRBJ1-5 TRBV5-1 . ASSSTGGGNQPQH
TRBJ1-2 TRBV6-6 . ASSRGQADGYT
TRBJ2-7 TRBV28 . ASSLLQNPYEQY
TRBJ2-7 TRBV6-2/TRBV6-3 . ASSYGNRGNEQY
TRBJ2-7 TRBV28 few ATTGLAGVVEQY